This T cell receptor beta chain was recovered during a study of blood T cells in healthy people across ages. This clonotype was seen only a few times. The CDR3 length is 14 residues. Germline V CDR1 and CDR2: SNHLY, FYNNEI. Deletions cut 7 bases from V and 7 bases from J, with 17 bases between. With a J-beta primer mix and a sample-barcoded 5' primer, a second PCR ran roughly 6 to 11 cycles. TCRdb reanalysed the 5' RACE reads using MiXCR and keeps one entry per CDR3 protein. In the table there are hundreds of thousands of distinct CDR3 sequences, just over 55% of which are singletons. The rearrangement uses TRBV2 and TRBJ1-5, with D possibly TRBD1 on 5 matching bases. The sequenced material came from blood. The TCR comes from a man aged 35-49 years in good health. This chain's CDR3 is CASMEGPLRQPQHF. CDR3 DNA: TGTGCCAGCATGGAGGGGCCGCTGCGGCAGCCCCAGCATTTT.